This T cell receptor beta chain is from a study of CD8 T cells in Susac syndrome. Trimming cost V 5 bases and J 3 bases, with 10 bases left between them. Germline CDR1 is SEHNR and CDR2 is FQNEAQ (reference sequence). The CDR3 totals 13 residues. With random hexamers, 0.5 to 1 ug RNA was reverse transcribed. Across 54 Vbeta and 13 Jbeta, immunoSEQ multiplex PCR amplified TCR beta CDR3. TCRdb analysed the immunoSEQ multiplex PCR reads with MiXCR anew, one entry per CDR3 protein. Here the sample spans some 99,000 distinct CDR3 sequences, around 94% being singletons. Sequenced material: CD4+ T cells from PBMCs. The chain combines TRBV7-9 with TRBJ1-2; unclear D gene. This TCR came from a human donor with Susac syndrome. CDR3 nucleotide sequence: TGTGCCAGCAGCCCGACGGACCACTATGGCTACACCTTC. Translation gives CASSPTDHYGYTF.